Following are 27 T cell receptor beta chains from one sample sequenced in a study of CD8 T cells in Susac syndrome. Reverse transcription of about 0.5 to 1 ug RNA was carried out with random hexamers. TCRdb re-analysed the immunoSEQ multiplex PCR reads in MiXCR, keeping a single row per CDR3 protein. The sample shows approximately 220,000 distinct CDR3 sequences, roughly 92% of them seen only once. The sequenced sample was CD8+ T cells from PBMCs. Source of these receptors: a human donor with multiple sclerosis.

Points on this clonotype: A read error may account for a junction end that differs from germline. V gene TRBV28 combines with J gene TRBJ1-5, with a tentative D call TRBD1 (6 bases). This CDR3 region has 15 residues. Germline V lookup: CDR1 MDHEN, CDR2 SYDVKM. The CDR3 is CASTLEGVSDQPQHF. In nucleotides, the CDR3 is TGTGCCAGCACTCTAGAGGGGGTTAGCGATCAGCCCCAGCATTTT.

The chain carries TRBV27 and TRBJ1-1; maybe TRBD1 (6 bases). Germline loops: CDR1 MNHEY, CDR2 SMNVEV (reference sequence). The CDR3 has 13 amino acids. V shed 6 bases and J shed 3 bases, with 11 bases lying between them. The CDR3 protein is CASRRQDHTEAFF. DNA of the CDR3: TGTGCCAGCAGAAGACAGGATCACACTGAAGCTTTCTTT.

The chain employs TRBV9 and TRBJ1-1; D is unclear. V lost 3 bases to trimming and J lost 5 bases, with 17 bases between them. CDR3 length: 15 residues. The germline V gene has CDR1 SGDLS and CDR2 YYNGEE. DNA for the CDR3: TGTGCCAGCAGCGCCACGGGCGGACCGAGGACTGAAGCTTTCTTT. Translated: CASSATGGPRTEAFF. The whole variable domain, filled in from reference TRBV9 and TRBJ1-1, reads DSGVTQTPKHLITATGQRVTLRCSPRSGDLSVYWYQQSLDQGLQFLIQYYNGEERAKGNILERFSAQQFPDLHSELNLSSLELGDSALYFCASSATGGPRTEAFFGQGTRLTVV.

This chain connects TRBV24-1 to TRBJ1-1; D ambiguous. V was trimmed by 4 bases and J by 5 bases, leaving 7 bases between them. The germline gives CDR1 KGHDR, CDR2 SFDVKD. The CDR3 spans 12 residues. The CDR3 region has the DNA TGTGCCACCAGTGAGTTTGGAACTGAAGCTTTCTTT. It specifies CATSEFGTEAFF.

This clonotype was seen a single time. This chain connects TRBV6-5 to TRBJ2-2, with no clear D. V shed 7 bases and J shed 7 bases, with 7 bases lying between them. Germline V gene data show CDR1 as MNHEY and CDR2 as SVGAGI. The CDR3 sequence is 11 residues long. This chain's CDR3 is CASKLNGELFF. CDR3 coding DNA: TGTGCCAGCAAGCTGAACGGGGAGCTGTTTTTT.

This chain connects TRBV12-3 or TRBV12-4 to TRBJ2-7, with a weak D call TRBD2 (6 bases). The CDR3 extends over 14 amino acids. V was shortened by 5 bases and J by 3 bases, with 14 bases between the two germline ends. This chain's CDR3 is CASSVGGFNYEQYF. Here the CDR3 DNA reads TGTGCCAGCAGTGTTGGGGGGTTTAACTACGAGCAGTACTTC.

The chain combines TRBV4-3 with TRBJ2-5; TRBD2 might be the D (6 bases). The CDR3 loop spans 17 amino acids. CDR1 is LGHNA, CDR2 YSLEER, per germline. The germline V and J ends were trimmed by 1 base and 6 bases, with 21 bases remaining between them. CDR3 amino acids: CASSQVMEGGVRKTQYF. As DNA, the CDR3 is TGCGCCAGCAGCCAAGTGATGGAGGGAGGAGTGAGAAAGACCCAGTACTTC.

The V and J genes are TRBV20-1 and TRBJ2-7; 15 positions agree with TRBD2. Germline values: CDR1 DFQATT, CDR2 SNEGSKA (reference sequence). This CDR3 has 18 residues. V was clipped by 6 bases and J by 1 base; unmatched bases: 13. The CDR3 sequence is CSAVHPGLAGGWSYEQYF. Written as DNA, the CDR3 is TGCAGTGCGGTCCACCCGGGACTAGCGGGAGGTTGGTCCTACGAGCAGTACTTC.

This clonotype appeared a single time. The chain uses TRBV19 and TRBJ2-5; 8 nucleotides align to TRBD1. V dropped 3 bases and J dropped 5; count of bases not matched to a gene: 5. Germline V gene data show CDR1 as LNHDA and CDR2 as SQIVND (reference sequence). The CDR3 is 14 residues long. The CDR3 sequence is CASSIDRGLETQYF. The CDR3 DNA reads TGTGCCAGTAGTATCGACAGGGGACTCGAGACCCAGTACTTC. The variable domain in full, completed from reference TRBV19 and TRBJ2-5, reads DGGITQSPKYLFRKEGQNVTLSCEQNLNHDAMYWYRQDPGQGLRLIYYSQIVNDFQKGDIAEGYSVSREKKESFPLTVTSAQKNPTAFYLCASSIDRGLETQYFGPGTRLLVL.

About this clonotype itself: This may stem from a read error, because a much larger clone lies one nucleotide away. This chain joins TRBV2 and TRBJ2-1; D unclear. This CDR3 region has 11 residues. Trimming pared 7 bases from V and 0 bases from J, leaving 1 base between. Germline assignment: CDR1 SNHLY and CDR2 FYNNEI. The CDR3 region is CASISYNEQFF. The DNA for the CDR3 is TGTGCCAGCATCTCCTACAATGAGCAGTTCTTC.

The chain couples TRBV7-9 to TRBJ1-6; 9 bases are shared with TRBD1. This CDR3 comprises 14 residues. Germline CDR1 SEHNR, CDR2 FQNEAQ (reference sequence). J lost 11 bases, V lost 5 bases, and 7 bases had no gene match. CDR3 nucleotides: TGTGCCAGCAGCCCCGGACAGGGGTTTACACCCCTCCACTTT. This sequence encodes CASSPGQGFTPLHF.

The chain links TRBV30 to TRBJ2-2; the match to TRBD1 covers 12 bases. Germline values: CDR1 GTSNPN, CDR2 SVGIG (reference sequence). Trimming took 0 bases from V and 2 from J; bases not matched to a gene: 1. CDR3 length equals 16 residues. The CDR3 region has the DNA TGTGCCTGGAGTGTCGGGACAGGGGGCAACACCGGGGAGCTGTTTTTT. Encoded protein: CAWSVGTGGNTGELFF.

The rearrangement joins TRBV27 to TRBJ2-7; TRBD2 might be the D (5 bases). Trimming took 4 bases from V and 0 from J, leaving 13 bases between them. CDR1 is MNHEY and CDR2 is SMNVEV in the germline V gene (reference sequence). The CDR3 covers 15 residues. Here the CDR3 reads CASSSRDTLSYEQYF. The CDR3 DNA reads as TGTGCCAGCAGTTCCCGGGATACACTCTCCTACGAGCAGTACTTC.

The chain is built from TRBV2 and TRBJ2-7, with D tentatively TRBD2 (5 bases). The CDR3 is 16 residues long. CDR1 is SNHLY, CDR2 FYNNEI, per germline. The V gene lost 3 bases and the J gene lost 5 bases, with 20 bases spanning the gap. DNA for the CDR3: TGTGCCAGCAGTGATTGGGTCCCGGGGAATGAGAACGAGCAGTACTTC. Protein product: CASSDWVPGNENEQYF.

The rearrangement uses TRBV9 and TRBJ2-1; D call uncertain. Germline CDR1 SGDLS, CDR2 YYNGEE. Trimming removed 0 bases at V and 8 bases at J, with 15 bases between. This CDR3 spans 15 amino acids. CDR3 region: CASSVAGARRDEQFF. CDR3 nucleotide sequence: TGTGCCAGCAGCGTAGCCGGAGCCCGGCGCGATGAGCAGTTCTTC.

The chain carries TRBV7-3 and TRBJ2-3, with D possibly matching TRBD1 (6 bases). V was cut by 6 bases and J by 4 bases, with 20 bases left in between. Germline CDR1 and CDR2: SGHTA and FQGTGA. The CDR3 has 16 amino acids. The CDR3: CASSLSPGQSADTQYF. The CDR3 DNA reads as TGTGCCAGCAGTTTATCCCCGGGACAAAGCGCAGATACGCAGTATTTT.

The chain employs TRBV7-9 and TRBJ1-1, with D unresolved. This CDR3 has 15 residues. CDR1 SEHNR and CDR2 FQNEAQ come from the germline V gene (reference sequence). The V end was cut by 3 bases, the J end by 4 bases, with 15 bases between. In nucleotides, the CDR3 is TGTGCCAGCAGCTTCTACAGCGCGGAAACCACTGAAGCTTTCTTT. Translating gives CASSFYSAETTEAFF. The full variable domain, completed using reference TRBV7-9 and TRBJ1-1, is DTGVSQNPRHKITKRGQNVTFRCDPISEHNRLYWYRQTLGQGPEFLTYFQNEAQLEKSRLLSDRFSAERPKGSFSTLEIQRTEQGDSAMYLCASSFYSAETTEAFFGQGTRLTVV.

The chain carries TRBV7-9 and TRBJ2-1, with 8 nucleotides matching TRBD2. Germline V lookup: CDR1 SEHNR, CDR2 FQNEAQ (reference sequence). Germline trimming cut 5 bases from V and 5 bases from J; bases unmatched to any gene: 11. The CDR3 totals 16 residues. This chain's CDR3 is CASSAPGGGRNNEQFF. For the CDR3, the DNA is TGTGCCAGCAGCGCGCCTGGGGGCGGGAGGAACAATGAGCAGTTCTTC.

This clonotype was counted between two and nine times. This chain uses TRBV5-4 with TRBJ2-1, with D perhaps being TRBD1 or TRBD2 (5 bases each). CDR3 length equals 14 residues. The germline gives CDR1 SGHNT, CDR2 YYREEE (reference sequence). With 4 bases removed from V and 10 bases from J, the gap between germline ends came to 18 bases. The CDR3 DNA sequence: TGTGCCAGCAGCCCATTTGTGGGACCTGGGGAGCAGTTCTTC. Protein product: CASSPFVGPGEQFF.

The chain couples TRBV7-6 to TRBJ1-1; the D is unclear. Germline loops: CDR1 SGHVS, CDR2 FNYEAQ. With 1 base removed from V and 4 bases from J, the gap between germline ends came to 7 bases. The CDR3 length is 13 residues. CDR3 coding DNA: TGTGCCAGCAGCTTAGAAGCCTCCACTGAAGCTTTCTTT. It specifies CASSLEASTEAFF.

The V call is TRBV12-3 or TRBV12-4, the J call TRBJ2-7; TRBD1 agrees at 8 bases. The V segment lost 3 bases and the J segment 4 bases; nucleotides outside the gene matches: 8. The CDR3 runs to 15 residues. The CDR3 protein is CASSLGAGGTYEQYF. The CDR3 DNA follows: TGTGCCAGCAGTTTGGGGGCAGGGGGCACGTACGAGCAGTACTTC.

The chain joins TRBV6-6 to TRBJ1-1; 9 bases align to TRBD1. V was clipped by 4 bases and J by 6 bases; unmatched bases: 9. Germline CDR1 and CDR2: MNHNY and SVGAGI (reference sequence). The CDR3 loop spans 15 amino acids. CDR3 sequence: CASSLQGAKNPEAFF. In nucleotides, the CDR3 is TGTGCCAGCAGTTTACAGGGGGCGAAGAATCCTGAAGCTTTCTTT.

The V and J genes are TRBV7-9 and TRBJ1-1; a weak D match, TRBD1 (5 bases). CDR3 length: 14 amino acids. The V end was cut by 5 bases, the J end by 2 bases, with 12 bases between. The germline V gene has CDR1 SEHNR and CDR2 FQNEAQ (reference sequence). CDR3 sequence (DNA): TGTGCCAGCAGCCAGGGAGGGGACAACACTGAAGCTTTCTTT. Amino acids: CASSQGGDNTEAFF.

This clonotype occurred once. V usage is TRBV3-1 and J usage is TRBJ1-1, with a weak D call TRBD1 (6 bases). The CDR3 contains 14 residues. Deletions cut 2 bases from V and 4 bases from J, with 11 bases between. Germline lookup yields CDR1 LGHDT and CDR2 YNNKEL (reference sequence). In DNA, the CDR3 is TGTGCCAGCAGCCAACCACAGGGCCTCACTGAAGCTTTCTTT. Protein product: CASSQPQGLTEAFF.

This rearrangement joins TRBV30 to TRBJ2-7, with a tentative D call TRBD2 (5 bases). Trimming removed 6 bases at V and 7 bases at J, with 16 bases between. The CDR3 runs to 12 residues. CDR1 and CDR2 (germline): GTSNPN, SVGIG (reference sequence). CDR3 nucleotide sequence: TGTGCCTGTTTCGGGGAGAAAGGAGAGCAGTACTTC. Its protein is CACFGEKGEQYF. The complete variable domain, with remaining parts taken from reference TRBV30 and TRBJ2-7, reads SQTIHQWPATLVQPVGSPLSLECTVEGTSNPNLYWYRQAAGRGLQLLFYSVGIGQISSEVPQNLSASRPQDRQFILSSKKLLLSDSGFYLCACFGEKGEQYFGPGTRLTVT.

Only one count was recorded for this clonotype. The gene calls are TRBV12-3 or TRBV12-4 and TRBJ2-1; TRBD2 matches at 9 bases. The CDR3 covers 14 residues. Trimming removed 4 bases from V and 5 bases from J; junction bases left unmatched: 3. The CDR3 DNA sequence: TGTGCCAGCAGTTCCCTAGCGGGAAACAATGAGCAGTTCTTC. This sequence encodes CASSSLAGNNEQFF.

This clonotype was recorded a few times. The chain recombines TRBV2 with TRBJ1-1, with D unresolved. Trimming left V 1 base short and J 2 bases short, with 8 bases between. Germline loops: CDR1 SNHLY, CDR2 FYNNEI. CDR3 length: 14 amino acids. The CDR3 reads CASSEGAGNTEAFF. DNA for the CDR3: TGTGCCAGCAGTGAAGGTGCGGGAAACACTGAAGCTTTCTTT.